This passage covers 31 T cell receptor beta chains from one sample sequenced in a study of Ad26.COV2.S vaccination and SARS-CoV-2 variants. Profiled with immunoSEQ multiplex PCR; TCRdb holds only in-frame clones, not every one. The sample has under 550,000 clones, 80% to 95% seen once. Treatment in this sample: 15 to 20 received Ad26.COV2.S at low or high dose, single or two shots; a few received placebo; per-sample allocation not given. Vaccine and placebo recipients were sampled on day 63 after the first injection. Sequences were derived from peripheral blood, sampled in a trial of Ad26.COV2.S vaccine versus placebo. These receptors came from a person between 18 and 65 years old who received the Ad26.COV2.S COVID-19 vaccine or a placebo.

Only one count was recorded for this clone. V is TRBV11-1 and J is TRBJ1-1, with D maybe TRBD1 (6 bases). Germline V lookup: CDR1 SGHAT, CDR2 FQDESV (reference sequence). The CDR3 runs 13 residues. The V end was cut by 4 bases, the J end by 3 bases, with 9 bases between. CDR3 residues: CASSSTGYTEAFF. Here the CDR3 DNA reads TGTGCCAGCAGCTCTACAGGGTACACTGAAGCTTTCTTT.

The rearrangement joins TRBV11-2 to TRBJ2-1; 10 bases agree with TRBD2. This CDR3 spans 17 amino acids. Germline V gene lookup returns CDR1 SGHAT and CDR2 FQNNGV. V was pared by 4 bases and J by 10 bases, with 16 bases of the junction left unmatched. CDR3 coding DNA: TGTGCCAGCAGCTCCGCCGGGACTAGCGCACCCTCTGGAGAGCAGTTCTTC. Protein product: CASSSAGTSAPSGEQFF.

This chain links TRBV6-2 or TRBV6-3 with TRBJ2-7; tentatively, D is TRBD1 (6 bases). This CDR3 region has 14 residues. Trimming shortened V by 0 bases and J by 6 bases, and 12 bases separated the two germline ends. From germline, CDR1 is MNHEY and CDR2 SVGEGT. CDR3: CASSYSTGNLEQYF. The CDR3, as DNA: TGTGCCAGCAGTTACTCCACAGGGAATCTCGAGCAGTACTTC.

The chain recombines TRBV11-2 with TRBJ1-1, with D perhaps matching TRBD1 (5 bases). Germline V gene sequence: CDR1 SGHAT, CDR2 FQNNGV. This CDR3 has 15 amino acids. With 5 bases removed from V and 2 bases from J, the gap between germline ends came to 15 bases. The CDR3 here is CASSPPGRLNTEAFF. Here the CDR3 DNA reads TGTGCCAGCAGCCCTCCGGGACGATTAAACACTGAAGCTTTCTTT.

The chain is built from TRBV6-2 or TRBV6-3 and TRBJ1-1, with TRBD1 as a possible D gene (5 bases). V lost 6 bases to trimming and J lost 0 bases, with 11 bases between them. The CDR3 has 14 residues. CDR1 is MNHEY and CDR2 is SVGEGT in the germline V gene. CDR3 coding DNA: TGTGCCAGCAGCCCGGGGGGAATGAACACTGAAGCTTTCTTT. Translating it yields CASSPGGMNTEAFF.

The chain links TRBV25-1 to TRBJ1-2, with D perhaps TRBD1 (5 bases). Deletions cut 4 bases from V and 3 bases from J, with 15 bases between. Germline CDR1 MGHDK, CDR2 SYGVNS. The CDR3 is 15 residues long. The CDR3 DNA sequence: TGTGCCAGCAGTGGGGGCGTCCCTGGGTACTATGGCTACACCTTC. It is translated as CASSGGVPGYYGYTF.

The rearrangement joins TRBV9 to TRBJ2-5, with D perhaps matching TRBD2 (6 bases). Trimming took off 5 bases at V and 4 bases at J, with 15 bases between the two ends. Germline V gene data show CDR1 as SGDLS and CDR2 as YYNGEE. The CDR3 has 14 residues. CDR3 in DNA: TGTGCCAGCAGTAACGGAGGGTGGGGAGAGACCCAGTACTTC. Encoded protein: CASSNGGWGETQYF.

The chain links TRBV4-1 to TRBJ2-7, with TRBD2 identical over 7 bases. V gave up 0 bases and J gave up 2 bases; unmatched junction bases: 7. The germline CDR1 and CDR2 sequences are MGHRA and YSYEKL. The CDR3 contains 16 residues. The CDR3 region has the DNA TGCGCCAGCAGCCAAGAGGCGGGAGACACCACCTACGAGCAGTACTTC. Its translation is CASSQEAGDTTYEQYF.

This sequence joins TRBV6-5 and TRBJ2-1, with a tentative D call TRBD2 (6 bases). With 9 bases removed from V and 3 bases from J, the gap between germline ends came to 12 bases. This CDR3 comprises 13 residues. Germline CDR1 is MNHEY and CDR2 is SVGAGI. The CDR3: CASETRYYNEQFF. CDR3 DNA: TGTGCCAGTGAGACTAGATACTACAATGAGCAGTTCTTC.

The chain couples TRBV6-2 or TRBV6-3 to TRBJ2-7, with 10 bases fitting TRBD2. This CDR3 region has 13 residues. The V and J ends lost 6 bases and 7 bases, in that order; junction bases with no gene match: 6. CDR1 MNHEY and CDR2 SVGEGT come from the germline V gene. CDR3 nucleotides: TGTGCCAGCAGCAAGCTACTAGCGGGGGAGCAGTACTTC. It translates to CASSKLLAGEQYF.

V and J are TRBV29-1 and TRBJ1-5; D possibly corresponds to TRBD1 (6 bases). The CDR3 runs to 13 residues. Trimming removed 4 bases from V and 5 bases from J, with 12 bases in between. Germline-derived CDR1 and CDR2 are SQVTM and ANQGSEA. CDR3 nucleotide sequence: TGCAGCGTTGTCTCAGGGGTAGATCAGCCCCAGCATTTT. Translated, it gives CSVVSGVDQPQHF.

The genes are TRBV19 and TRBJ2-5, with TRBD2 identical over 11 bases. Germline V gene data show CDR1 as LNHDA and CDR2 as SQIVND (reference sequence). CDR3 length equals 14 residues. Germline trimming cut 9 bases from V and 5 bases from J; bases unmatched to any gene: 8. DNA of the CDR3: TGTGCCAGCGGGACTAGCGGATCCCGGGAGACCCAGTACTTC. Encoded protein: CASGTSGSRETQYF.

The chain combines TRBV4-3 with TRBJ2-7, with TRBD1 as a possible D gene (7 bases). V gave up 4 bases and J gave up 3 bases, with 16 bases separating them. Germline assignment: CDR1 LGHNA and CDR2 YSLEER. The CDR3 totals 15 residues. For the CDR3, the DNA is TGCGCCAGCAGCCGGGACCAGGGGGGACACTACGAGCAGTACTTC. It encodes CASSRDQGGHYEQYF.

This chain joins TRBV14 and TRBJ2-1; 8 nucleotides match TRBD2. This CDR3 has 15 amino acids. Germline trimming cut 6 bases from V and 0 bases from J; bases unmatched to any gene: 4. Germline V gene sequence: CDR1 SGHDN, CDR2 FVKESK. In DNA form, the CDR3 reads TGTGCCAGCAGTCTGAGCGGGAGCTCCTACAATGAGCAGTTCTTC. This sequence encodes CASSLSGSSYNEQFF. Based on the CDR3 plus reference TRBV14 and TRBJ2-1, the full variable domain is EAGVTQFPSHSVIEKGQTVTLRCDPISGHDNLYWYRRVMGKEIKFLLHFVKESKQDESGMPNNRFLAERTGGTYSTLKVQPAELEDSGVYFCASSLSGSSYNEQFFGPGTRLTVL.

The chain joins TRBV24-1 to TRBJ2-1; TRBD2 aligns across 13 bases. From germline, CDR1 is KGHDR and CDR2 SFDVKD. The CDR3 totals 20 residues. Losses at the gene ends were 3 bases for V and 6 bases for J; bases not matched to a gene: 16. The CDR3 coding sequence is TGTGCCACCAGTGATGCATCCGGGACTAGCGGGATCACCTACTCCAATGAGCAGTTCTTC. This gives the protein CATSDASGTSGITYSNEQFF.

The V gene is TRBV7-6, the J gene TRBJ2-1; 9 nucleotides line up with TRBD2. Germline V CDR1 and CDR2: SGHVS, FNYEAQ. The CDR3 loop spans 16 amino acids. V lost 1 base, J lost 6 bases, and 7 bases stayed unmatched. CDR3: CASSLGTSGYFNEQFF. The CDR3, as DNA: TGTGCCAGCAGCTTAGGAACTAGCGGGTATTTCAATGAGCAGTTCTTC.

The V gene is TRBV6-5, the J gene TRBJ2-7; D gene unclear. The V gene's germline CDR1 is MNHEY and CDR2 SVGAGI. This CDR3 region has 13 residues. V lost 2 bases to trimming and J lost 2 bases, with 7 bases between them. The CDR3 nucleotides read TGTGCCAGCAGTTACGGCCCCGCCTACGAGCAGTACTTC. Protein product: CASSYGPAYEQYF.

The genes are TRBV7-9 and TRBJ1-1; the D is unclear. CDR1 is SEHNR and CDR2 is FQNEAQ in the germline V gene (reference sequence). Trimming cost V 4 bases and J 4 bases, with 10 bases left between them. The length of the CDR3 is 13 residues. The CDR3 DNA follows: TGTGCCAGCAGCTCTAGATCACTCACTGAAGCTTTCTTT. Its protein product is CASSSRSLTEAFF.

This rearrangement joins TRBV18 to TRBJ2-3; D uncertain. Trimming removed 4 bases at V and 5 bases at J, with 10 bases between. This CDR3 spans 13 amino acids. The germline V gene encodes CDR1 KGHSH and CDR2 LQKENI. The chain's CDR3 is CASSLGSKDTQYF. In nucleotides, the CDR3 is TGTGCCAGCTCACTGGGTAGTAAAGATACGCAGTATTTT.

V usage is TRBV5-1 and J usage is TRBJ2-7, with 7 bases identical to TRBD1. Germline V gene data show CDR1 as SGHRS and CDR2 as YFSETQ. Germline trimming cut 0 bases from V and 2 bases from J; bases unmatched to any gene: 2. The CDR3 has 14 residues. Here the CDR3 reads CASSLVDRAYEQYF. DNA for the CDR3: TGCGCCAGCAGCTTGGTAGACAGGGCCTACGAGCAGTACTTC.

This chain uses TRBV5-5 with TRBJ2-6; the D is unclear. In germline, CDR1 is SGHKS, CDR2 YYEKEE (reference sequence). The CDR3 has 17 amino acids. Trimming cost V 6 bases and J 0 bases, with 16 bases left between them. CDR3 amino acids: CASNLVLSLSGANVLTF. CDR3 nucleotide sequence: TGTGCCAGCAATCTCGTCCTGTCCCTCTCTGGGGCCAACGTCCTGACTTTC.

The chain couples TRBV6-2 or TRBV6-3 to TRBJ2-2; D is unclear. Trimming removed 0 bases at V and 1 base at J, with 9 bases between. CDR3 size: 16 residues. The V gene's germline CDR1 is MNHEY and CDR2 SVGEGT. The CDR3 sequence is CASSYSLARNTGELFF. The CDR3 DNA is TGTGCCAGCAGTTACTCGTTAGCCCGGAACACCGGGGAGCTGTTTTTT.

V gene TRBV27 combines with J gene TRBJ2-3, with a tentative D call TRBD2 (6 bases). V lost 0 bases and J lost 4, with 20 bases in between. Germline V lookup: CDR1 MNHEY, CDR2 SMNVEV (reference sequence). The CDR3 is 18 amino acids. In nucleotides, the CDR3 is TGTGCCAGCAGTTTATCCCCCCTCAGACTAGTTGGCGCAGATACGCAGTATTTT. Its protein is CASSLSPLRLVGADTQYF.

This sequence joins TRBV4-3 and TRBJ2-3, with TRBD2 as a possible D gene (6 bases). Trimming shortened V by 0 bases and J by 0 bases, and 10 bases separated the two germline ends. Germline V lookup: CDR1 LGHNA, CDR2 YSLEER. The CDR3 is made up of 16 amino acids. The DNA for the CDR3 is TGCGCCAGCAGCCAAGATTGGAGCGGGAGCACAGATACGCAGTATTTT. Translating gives CASSQDWSGSTDTQYF.

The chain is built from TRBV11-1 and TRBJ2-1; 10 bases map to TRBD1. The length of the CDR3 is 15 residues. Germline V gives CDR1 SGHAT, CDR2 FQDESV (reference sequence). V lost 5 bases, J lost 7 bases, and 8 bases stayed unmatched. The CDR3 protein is CASSNRDRGQNEQFF. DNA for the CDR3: TGTGCCAGCAGCAACCGGGACAGGGGTCAGAATGAGCAGTTCTTC.

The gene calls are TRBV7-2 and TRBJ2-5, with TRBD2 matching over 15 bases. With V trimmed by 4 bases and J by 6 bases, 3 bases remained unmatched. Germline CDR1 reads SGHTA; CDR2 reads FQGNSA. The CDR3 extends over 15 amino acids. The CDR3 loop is CASSWGTSGRQTQYF. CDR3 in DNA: TGTGCCAGCAGCTGGGGGACTAGCGGGAGGCAGACCCAGTACTTC.

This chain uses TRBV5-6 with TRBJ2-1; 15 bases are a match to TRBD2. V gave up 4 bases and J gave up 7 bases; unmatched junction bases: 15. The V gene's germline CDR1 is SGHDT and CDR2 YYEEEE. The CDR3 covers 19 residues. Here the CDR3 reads CASSPVPGLAGGRGNEQFF. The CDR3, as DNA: TGTGCCAGCAGCCCCGTACCGGGACTAGCGGGAGGTCGGGGGAATGAGCAGTTCTTC.

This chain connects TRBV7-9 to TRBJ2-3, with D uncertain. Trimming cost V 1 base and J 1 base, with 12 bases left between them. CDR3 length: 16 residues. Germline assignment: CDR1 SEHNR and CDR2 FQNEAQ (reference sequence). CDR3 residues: CASSLVLSGRTDTQYF. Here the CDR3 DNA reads TGTGCCAGCAGCTTAGTTTTATCAGGACGCACAGATACGCAGTATTTT.

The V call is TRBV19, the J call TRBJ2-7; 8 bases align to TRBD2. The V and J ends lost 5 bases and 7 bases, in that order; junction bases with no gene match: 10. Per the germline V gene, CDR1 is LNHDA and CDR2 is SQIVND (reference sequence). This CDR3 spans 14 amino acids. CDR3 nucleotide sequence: TGTGCCAGTAGTGGGTCGGCTCGGGAGGGGGAGCAGTACTTC. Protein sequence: CASSGSAREGEQYF.

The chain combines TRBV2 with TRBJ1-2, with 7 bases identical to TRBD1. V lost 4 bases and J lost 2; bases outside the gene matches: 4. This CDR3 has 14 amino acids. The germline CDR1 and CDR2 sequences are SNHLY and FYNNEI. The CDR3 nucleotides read TGTGCCAGCAGTGGACAGACAGGGAACTATGGCTACACCTTC. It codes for CASSGQTGNYGYTF.

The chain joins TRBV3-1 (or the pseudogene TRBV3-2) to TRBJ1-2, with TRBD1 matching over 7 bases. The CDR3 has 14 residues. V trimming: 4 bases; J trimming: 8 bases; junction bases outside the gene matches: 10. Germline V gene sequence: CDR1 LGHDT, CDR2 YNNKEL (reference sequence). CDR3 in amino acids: CASSPTPTGTGYTF. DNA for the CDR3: TGTGCCAGCAGCCCTACCCCGACAGGGACAGGCTACACCTTC.